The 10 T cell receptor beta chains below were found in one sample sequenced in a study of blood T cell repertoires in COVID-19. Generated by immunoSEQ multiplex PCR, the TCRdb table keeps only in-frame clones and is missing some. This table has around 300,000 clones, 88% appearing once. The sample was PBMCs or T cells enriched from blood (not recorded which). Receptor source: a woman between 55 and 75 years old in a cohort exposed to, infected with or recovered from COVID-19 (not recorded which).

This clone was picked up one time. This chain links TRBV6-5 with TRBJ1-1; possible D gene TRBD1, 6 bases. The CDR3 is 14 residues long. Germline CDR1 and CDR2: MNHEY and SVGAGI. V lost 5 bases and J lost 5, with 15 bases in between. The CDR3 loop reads CASSLTGPTTEAFF. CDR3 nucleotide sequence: TGTGCCAGCAGTCTGACAGGACCCACTACTGAAGCTTTCTTT.

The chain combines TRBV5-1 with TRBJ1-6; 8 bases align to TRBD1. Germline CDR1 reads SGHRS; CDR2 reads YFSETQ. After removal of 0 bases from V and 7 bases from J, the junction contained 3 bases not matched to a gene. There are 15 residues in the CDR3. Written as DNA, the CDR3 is TGCGCCAGCAGCTTGGGGGACAGGCAAAATTCACCCCTCCACTTT. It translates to CASSLGDRQNSPLHF.

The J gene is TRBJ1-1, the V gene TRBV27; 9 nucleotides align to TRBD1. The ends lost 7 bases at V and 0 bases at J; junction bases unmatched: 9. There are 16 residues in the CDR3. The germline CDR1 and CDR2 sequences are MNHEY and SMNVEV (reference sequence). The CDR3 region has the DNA TGTGCCAGCATTGACAGGGGGACACTCATGAACACTGAAGCTTTCTTT. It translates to CASIDRGTLMNTEAFF.

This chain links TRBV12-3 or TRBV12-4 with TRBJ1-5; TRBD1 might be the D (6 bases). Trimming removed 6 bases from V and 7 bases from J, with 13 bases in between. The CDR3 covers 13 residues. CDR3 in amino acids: CASSLQGQQPQHF. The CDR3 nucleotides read TGTGCCAGCAGCTTACAGGGCCAACAGCCCCAGCATTTT.

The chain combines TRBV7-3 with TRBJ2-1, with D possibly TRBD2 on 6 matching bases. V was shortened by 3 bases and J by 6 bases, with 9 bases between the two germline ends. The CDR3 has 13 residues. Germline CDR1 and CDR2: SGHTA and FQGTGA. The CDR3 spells CASSLTSPNEQFF. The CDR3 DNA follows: TGTGCCAGCAGCTTGACTAGTCCCAATGAGCAGTTCTTC.

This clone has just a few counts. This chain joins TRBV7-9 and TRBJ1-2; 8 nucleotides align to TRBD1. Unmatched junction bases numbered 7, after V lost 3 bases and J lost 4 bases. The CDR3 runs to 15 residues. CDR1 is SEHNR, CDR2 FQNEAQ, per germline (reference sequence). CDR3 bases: TGTGCCAGCAGCTTCGCCGGGACAGGCTCCTATGGCTACACCTTC. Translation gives CASSFAGTGSYGYTF. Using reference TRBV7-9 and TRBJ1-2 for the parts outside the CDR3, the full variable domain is DTGVSQNPRHKITKRGQNVTFRCDPISEHNRLYWYRQTLGQGPEFLTYFQNEAQLEKSRLLSDRFSAERPKGSFSTLEIQRTEQGDSAMYLCASSFAGTGSYGYTFGSGTRLTVV.

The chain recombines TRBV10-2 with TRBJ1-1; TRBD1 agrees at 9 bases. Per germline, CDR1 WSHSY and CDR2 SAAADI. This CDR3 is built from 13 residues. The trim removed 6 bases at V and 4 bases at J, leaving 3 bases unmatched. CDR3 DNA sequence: TGCGCCAGCAGGGCGGGACAGGGCACTGAAGCTTTCTTT. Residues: CASRAGQGTEAFF.

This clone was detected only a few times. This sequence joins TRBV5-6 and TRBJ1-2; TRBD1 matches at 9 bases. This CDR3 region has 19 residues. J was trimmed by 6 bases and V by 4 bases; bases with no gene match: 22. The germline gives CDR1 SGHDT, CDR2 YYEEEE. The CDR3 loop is CASSPINPGQGPLTNGYTF. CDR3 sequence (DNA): TGTGCCAGCAGCCCTATAAACCCGGGACAGGGACCCCTAACGAATGGCTACACCTTC.

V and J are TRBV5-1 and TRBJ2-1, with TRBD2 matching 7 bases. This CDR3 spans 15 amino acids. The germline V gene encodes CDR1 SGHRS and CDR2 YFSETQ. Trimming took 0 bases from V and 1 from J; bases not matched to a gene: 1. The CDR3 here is CASSLAAGSYNEQFF. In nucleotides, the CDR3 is TGCGCCAGCAGCTTGGCAGCGGGATCCTACAATGAGCAGTTCTTC.

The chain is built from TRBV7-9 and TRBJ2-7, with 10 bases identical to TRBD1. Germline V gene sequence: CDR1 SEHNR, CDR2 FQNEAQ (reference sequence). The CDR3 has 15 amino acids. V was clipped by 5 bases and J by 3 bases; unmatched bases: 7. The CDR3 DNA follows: TGTGCCAGCAGCGATGACAGGGGGCGGCACTACGAGCAGTACTTC. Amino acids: CASSDDRGRHYEQYF.